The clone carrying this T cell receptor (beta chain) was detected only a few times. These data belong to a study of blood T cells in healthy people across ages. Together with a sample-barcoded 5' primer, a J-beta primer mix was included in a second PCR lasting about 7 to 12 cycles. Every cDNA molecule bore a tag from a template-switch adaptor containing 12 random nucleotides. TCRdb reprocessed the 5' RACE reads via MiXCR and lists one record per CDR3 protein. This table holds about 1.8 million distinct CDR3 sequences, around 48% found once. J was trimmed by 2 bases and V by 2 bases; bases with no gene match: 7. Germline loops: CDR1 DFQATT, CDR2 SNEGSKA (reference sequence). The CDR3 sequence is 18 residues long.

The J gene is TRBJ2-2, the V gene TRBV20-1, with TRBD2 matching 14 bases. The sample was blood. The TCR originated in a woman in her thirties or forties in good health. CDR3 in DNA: TGCAGTGCTAGAAGGACTAGCGGGGGGCAATACAACACCGGGGAGCTGTTTTTT. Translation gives CSARRTSGGQYNTGELFF.